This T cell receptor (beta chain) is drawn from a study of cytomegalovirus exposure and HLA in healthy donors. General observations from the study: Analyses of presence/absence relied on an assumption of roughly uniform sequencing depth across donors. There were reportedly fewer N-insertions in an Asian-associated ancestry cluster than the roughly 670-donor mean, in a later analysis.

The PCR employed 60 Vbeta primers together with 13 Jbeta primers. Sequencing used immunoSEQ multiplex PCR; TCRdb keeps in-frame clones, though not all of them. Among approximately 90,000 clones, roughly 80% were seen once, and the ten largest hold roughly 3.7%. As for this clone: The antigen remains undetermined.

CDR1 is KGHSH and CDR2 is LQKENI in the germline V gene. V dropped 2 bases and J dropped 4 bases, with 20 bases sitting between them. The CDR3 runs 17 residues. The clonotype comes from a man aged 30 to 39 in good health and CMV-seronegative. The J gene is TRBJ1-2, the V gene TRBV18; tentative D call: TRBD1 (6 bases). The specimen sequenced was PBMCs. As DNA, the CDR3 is TGTGCCAGCTCACCAACTAATATAGGGGGACTAGGCTATGGCTACACCTTC. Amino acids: CASSPTNIGGLGYGYTF.